The source of this T cell receptor beta chain is a study of T cell responses to AZD1222 COVID-19 vaccine. Notes on the study in general: Rises in breadth and depth of Spike-specific TCRs came after two AZD1222 doses. Across spike, vaccine-associated CD4 TCRs were found, dominant at 160-218 and 743-854.

Assay used: immunoSEQ multiplex PCR; TCRdb lists only in-frame clones, some missing. The sample carries about 31,000 clones, roughly 90% recorded once. CDR1 MGHRA and CDR2 YSYEKL come from the germline V gene. Trimming took off 0 bases at V and 2 bases at J, with 18 bases between the two ends. The CDR3 has 18 amino acids. For this clone: Its matching antigen is unknown.

This TCR came from an adult who received the AZD1222 COVID-19 vaccine. The V gene is TRBV4-1, the J gene TRBJ2-3, with D perhaps TRBD1 or TRBD2 (6 bases each). The sample consisted of peripheral blood, taken 28 days after the second AZD1222 dose. This chain's CDR3 is CASSQDRSATGATDTQYF. CDR3 bases: TGCGCCAGCAGCCAAGATCGCTCGGCAACGGGGGCCACAGATACGCAGTATTTT.